These 29 T cell receptor beta chains were sequenced from one sample in a study of cytomegalovirus exposure and HLA in healthy donors. With 60 Vbeta and 13 Jbeta primers, the PCR was carried out. The protocol was immunoSEQ multiplex PCR, while the TCRdb copy is restricted to in-frame clones and leaves out a portion. The sample includes about 110,000 clones, roughly 74% of them seen just once. Sequencing was done on a sample of PBMCs. The receptors were sampled from a woman aged 25 to 45 in good health and CMV-seronegative.

The chain carries TRBV30 and TRBJ1-5; no reliable D call. Germline CDR1 GTSNPN, CDR2 SVGIG (reference sequence). This CDR3 region has 12 residues. Trimming cost V 3 bases and J 5 bases, with 8 bases left between them. The CDR3: CAWSLLHQPQHF. The CDR3 nucleotides are TGTGCCTGGAGCCTCCTTCATCAGCCCCAGCATTTT.

This clone showed up just a few times. The genes are TRBV5-4 and TRBJ2-1; 9 bases map to TRBD1. Germline trimming cut 3 bases from V and 5 bases from J; bases unmatched to any gene: 9. CDR1 and CDR2 from the germline V gene are SGHNT and YYREEE (reference sequence). This CDR3 has 16 amino acids. The CDR3 spells CASSSPGTGKHNEQFF. CDR3 nucleotide sequence: TGTGCCAGCAGCTCCCCCGGGACAGGGAAACACAATGAGCAGTTCTTC.

CDR3 nucleotides: TGTGCCAGCAGCGTAGCCCCGGGGGGCTACGAGCAGTACTTC. This codes for CASSVAPGGYEQYF. V usage is TRBV9 and J usage is TRBJ2-7; 7 nucleotides line up with TRBD2. The germline gives CDR1 SGDLS, CDR2 YYNGEE. V lost 0 bases, J lost 3 bases, and 3 bases stayed unmatched. The CDR3 is 14 amino acids.

This clone appeared a few times. The chain recombines TRBV4-3 with TRBJ1-2; TRBD1 matches 9 bases. The V gene end was trimmed by 0 bases and the J gene end by 3 bases; junction bases not matched to a gene: 2. This CDR3 has 15 residues. Looked up from germline, CDR1 is LGHNA and CDR2 is YSLEER. CDR3 protein: CASSQEGQGYYGYTF. The CDR3 DNA reads as TGCGCCAGCAGCCAAGAAGGACAGGGGTACTATGGCTACACCTTC.

V is TRBV6-6 and J is TRBJ1-1; D not certain. Looked up from germline, CDR1 is MNHNY and CDR2 is SVGAGI (reference sequence). Between the trimmed V and J ends, which lost 6 bases and 6 bases, there was a span of 14 bases. The CDR3 spans 13 residues. The chain's CDR3 is CASSLQAFAEAFF. DNA of the CDR3: TGTGCCAGCAGCCTTCAGGCTTTCGCTGAAGCTTTCTTT.

This chain links TRBV28 with TRBJ1-5; no reliable D call. V was clipped by 2 bases and J by 4 bases, with 6 bases between them. The CDR3 has 13 amino acids. CDR1 is MDHEN and CDR2 is SYDVKM in the germline V gene. The CDR3 coding sequence is TGTGCCAGCAGTTTACAGCGAAATCAGCCCCAGCATTTT. Its translation: CASSLQRNQPQHF.

The J gene is TRBJ1-5, the V gene TRBV29-1; D is undetermined. The V and J ends lost 4 bases and 2 bases respectively, with 6 bases between them. The germline CDR1 and CDR2 sequences are SQVTM and ANQGSEA. The CDR3 sequence is 12 residues long. The DNA of the CDR3 is TGCAGCGTTGGGGAGGGCAATCAGCCCCAGCATTTT. Translating gives CSVGEGNQPQHF.

The rearrangement uses TRBV10-3 and TRBJ1-2, with a possible D match to TRBD1 (6 bases). The V end lost 4 bases, the J end lost 3 bases, and 9 bases lay between the germline ends. CDR1 ENHRY and CDR2 SYGVKD come from the germline V gene. The CDR3 is 13 residues long. This chain's CDR3 is CAISGSGDYGYTF. The CDR3 bases are TGTGCCATCAGTGGGTCAGGGGACTATGGCTACACCTTC.

This clone appeared a few times. The chain joins TRBV7-9 to TRBJ2-5, with D perhaps matching TRBD2 (7 bases). The germline V gene encodes CDR1 SEHNR and CDR2 FQNEAQ (reference sequence). Trimming shortened V by 5 bases and J by 5 bases, and 18 bases separated the two germline ends. CDR3 length equals 15 residues. CDR3 nucleotides: TGTGCCAGCAGCCGCAATGGGGGGGCGGATGAGACCCAGTACTTC. Residues: CASSRNGGADETQYF.

The rearrangement joins TRBV7-8 to TRBJ2-3; TRBD2 might be the D (5 bases). Germline CDR1 reads SGHVS; CDR2 reads FQNEAQ. Trimming pared 3 bases from V and 2 bases from J, leaving 18 bases between. This CDR3 spans 17 amino acids. This chain's CDR3 is CASSFPRVRGPTDTQYF. CDR3 sequence (DNA): TGTGCCAGCAGCTTTCCTAGGGTCCGAGGGCCCACAGATACGCAGTATTTT.

This chain uses TRBV7-9 with TRBJ1-1; D uncertain. The CDR3 totals 13 residues. Per the germline V gene, CDR1 is SEHNR and CDR2 is FQNEAQ (reference sequence). V lost 4 bases, J lost 7 bases, and 13 bases lay in between. The CDR3 DNA follows: TGTGCCAGCAGCTCAGATTGGGCAGATGAAGCTTTCTTT. Residues: CASSSDWADEAFF.

The chain is built from TRBV9 and TRBJ2-1; TRBD2 might be the D (5 bases). Trimming cost V 3 bases and J 10 bases, with 8 bases left between them. Germline V gene data show CDR1 as SGDLS and CDR2 as YYNGEE. The CDR3 contains 11 residues. As DNA, the CDR3 is TGTGCCAGCAGCGCCCCGGGGGAGCAGTTCTTC. This codes for CASSAPGEQFF.

The V and J genes are TRBV6-5 and TRBJ1-1; D ambiguous. V was pared by 4 bases and J by 0 bases, with 6 bases between. The germline CDR1 and CDR2 sequences are MNHEY and SVGAGI. CDR3 length: 13 amino acids. CDR3 in amino acids: CASSFAMNTEAFF. The CDR3 coding sequence is TGTGCCAGCAGTTTTGCTATGAACACTGAAGCTTTCTTT.

This clone was recorded a few times. The J gene is TRBJ1-2, the V gene TRBV6-1, with 10 nucleotides matching TRBD1. The V gene's germline CDR1 is MNHNS and CDR2 SASEGT. This CDR3 is built from 15 residues. J was trimmed by 4 bases and V by 3 bases; bases with no gene match: 5. The CDR3 loop reads CASSEDRGDTYGYTF. The CDR3 DNA follows: TGTGCCAGCAGTGAGGACAGGGGGGACACCTATGGCTACACCTTC.

This chain joins TRBV7-9 and TRBJ2-7, with 7 bases aligning to TRBD1. The V gene's germline CDR1 is SEHNR and CDR2 FQNEAQ (reference sequence). The V segment lost 5 bases and the J segment 6 bases; nucleotides outside the gene matches: 7. The CDR3 has 13 residues. DNA for the CDR3: TGTGCCAGCAGCCCGACAGGGACGGGCGAGCAGTACTTC. Its translation: CASSPTGTGEQYF.

This clone was seen a handful of times. The V gene is TRBV4-3, the J gene TRBJ1-1, with D possibly matching TRBD1 (5 bases). CDR1 and CDR2 from the germline V gene are LGHNA and YSLEER. Trimming removed 2 bases from V and 1 base from J, with 8 bases in between. The CDR3 covers 14 residues. The CDR3 region is CASSQFDRNTEAFF. In DNA, the CDR3 is TGCGCCAGCAGCCAATTCGACAGGAACACTGAAGCTTTCTTT.

This clone was seen just once. The chain has TRBV6-5 and TRBJ2-6, with D possibly being TRBD1 (5 bases). The V end lost 2 bases, the J end lost 0 bases, and 8 bases lay between the germline ends. The CDR3 has 16 amino acids. Germline V gives CDR1 MNHEY, CDR2 SVGAGI. CDR3 protein: CASSYQGSSGANVLTF. CDR3 DNA: TGTGCCAGCAGTTACCAGGGCAGCTCTGGGGCCAACGTCCTGACTTTC.

This chain links TRBV5-1 with TRBJ1-2, with 9 bases fitting TRBD1. CDR3 length: 17 residues. Germline V gives CDR1 SGHRS, CDR2 YFSETQ. J gave up 5 bases and V 4 bases, and 15 bases lay outside the gene matches. The CDR3 DNA reads TGCGCCAGCAGCCTAGGGACAGGGAAGTCTGGCCCGTATGGCTACACCTTC. This gives the protein CASSLGTGKSGPYGYTF.

The CDR3 nucleotides read TGTGCCAGTCAGGAGGCCTATGGCTACACCTTC. Amino acid sequence: CASQEAYGYTF. V gene TRBV28 combines with J gene TRBJ1-2; D is undetermined. The CDR3 length is 11 residues. Per the germline V gene, CDR1 is MDHEN and CDR2 is SYDVKM. Trimming removed 9 bases from V and 4 bases from J, with 9 bases in between.

The chain employs TRBV7-7 and TRBJ1-5, with D possibly matching TRBD1 (5 bases). Germline V gives CDR1 SSHAT, CDR2 FNYEAQ (reference sequence). V gave up 5 bases and J gave up 9 bases, with 14 bases separating them. This CDR3 region has 13 residues. CDR3 protein: CASSEIGGAPQHF. As DNA, the CDR3 is TGTGCCAGCAGCGAGATTGGCGGGGCGCCCCAGCATTTT.

This clone was observed once. The chain has TRBV9 and TRBJ1-1; the D gene is possibly TRBD1 (5 bases). Trimming shortened V by 3 bases and J by 3 bases, and 12 bases separated the two germline ends. This CDR3 spans 14 amino acids. The germline gives CDR1 SGDLS, CDR2 YYNGEE. The CDR3 reads CASSADTGDTEAFF. The CDR3, as DNA: TGTGCCAGCAGCGCTGATACAGGAGACACTGAAGCTTTCTTT. The full variable domain, with the rest looked up from reference TRBV9 and TRBJ1-1, is DSGVTQTPKHLITATGQRVTLRCSPRSGDLSVYWYQQSLDQGLQFLIQYYNGEERAKGNILERFSAQQFPDLHSELNLSSLELGDSALYFCASSADTGDTEAFFGQGTRLTVV.

The chain couples TRBV28 to TRBJ2-2; no firm D call. CDR3 length: 12 residues. Germline-derived CDR1 and CDR2 are MDHEN and SYDVKM. Trimming cost V 4 bases and J 3 bases, with 3 bases left between them. The CDR3: CASSSYTGELFF. Written as DNA, the CDR3 is TGTGCCAGCAGTTCTTACACCGGGGAGCTGTTTTTT.

The count of this clone is one. V usage is TRBV19 and J usage is TRBJ1-1; D possibly corresponds to TRBD1 (5 bases). V lost 10 bases and J lost 1, with 13 bases in between. The CDR3 length is 13 residues. The germline gives CDR1 LNHDA, CDR2 SQIVND (reference sequence). CDR3 sequence (DNA): TGTGCCACTATTCAGACAGAGAACACTGAAGCTTTCTTT. It yields the protein CATIQTENTEAFF.

This chain links TRBV28 with TRBJ2-5; 9 bases match TRBD2. CDR1 and CDR2 (germline): MDHEN, SYDVKM. CDR3 length equals 17 residues. With V trimmed by 2 bases and J by 3 bases, 10 bases remained unmatched. Here the CDR3 DNA reads TGTGCCAGCAGTTTAGCGCCCAGCGGGGGGATCAAAGAGACCCAGTACTTC. Translating gives CASSLAPSGGIKETQYF.

The chain recombines TRBV13 with TRBJ1-1; D is unresolved. Germline V gives CDR1 PRHDT, CDR2 FYEKMQ (reference sequence). Trimming pared 5 bases from V and 1 base from J, leaving 14 bases between. The CDR3 length is 15 residues. CDR3 nucleotides: TGTGCCAGCAGCATTCTGACTGATAGGAACACTGAAGCTTTCTTT. This codes for CASSILTDRNTEAFF.

This clone appeared a few times. The chain combines TRBV6-6 with TRBJ1-1, with D hard to call. Per germline, CDR1 MNHNY and CDR2 SVGAGI (reference sequence). Deletions cut 2 bases from V and 5 bases from J, with 9 bases between. This CDR3 has 13 amino acids. The CDR3 region has the DNA TGTGCCAGCAGTTACATTCGGGAGACTGAAGCTTTCTTT. Its protein is CASSYIRETEAFF.

This clone showed up just once. The V and J genes are TRBV6-1 and TRBJ2-7; tentative D call: TRBD2 (6 bases). This CDR3 contains 15 residues. Per germline, CDR1 MNHNS and CDR2 SASEGT. Trimming shortened V by 1 base and J by 6 bases, and 16 bases separated the two germline ends. The DNA of the CDR3 is TGTGCCAGCAGTGAAGGGTCCTCAAGGAGGGGCGAGCAGTACTTC. It encodes CASSEGSSRRGEQYF.

This clone showed up just once. J is TRBJ2-7 and V is TRBV11-2, with 7 bases lining up with TRBD1. Germline V lookup: CDR1 SGHAT, CDR2 FQNNGV. V shed 1 base and J 2 bases; nucleotides not matched to a gene: 2. This CDR3 is built from 14 residues. CDR3 protein: CASSLGGQPYEQYF. CDR3 DNA: TGTGCCAGCAGCTTAGGGGGACAGCCCTACGAGCAGTACTTC.

The rearrangement uses TRBV11-2 and TRBJ1-1, with D maybe TRBD1 (5 bases). V dropped 1 base and J dropped 2 bases, with 14 bases sitting between them. This CDR3 is 16 amino acids long. Germline CDR1 is SGHAT and CDR2 is FQNNGV. CDR3 nucleotide sequence: TGTGCCAGCAGCTTAGGTCTCAGGGTGGAAAACACTGAAGCTTTCTTT. Protein: CASSLGLRVENTEAFF.